The present T cell receptor (beta chain) was sequenced within a study of blood T cell repertoires in COVID-19. About the study: Collection of acute and convalescent COVID-19 samples took place in the United States, Italy and Spain. In each case, the material was cDNA or gDNA derived from T cells, B-cell-depleted T cells, or PBMCs.

Generated by immunoSEQ multiplex PCR, the TCRdb table keeps only in-frame clones and is missing some. This sample has around 130,000 clones, with under 85% found just once. The CDR3 runs to 19 residues. V gave up 3 bases and J gave up 3 bases; unmatched junction bases: 14. Germline V gene sequence: CDR1 DFQATT, CDR2 SNEGSKA (reference sequence). The rearrangement joins TRBV20-1 to TRBJ2-6; TRBD1 matches 10 bases. The TCR was taken from a man aged 35 to 55 with active or convalescent COVID-19. The specimen was peripheral blood. In DNA form, the CDR3 reads TGCAGTGCTAGTCCTTCTCCGGGACAGGGGCGTGTTGGGGCCAACGTCCTGACTTTC. This encodes CSASPSPGQGRVGANVLTF.